The 2 T cell receptor beta chains presented below share a single source sample, sequenced in a study of blood T cell repertoires in COVID-19. Assay: immunoSEQ multiplex PCR; the TCRdb copy retains only in-frame clones and omits some. The sample has roughly 300,000 clones, 83% seen once. The source material was peripheral blood. The receptor set was obtained from a woman aged 50 to 60 who had recovered from COVID-19.

The DNA of the CDR3 is TGTGCCAGCAGTTTAATGACAGGGATGAGAAACACCATATATTTT. Amino acid sequence: CASSLMTGMRNTIYF. The chain uses TRBV28 and TRBJ1-3; the match to TRBD1 covers 7 bases. CDR3 length equals 15 residues. Germline V gene sequence: CDR1 MDHEN, CDR2 SYDVKM. V lost 2 bases, J lost 5 bases, and 6 bases stayed unmatched.

V gene TRBV28 combines with J gene TRBJ2-7, with 9 bases identical to TRBD1. The CDR3 spans 14 residues. The ends lost 5 bases at V and 9 bases at J; junction bases unmatched: 11. The germline V gene encodes CDR1 MDHEN and CDR2 SYDVKM. The CDR3, as DNA: TGTGCCAGCAGTACCTCCGGGACAGGGAAGCCGCAGTACTTC. This translates into CASSTSGTGKPQYF.